The rows below give T cell receptor beta chains drawn from one sample of a study of vaccination and CD4 T cells after COVID-19. From the PCR reads, TCRdb called clonotypes with MiXCR, one entry per CDR3 protein. The sample contains 9,500 to 13,000 distinct CDR3 sequences, around 58% of which appear only once. No antigen has been identified for these receptors. Specimen: CD4+ T cells from blood, cultured in vitro. These receptors originate from a human donor who had recovered from COVID-19. CDR3s include the opening cysteine and the closing phenylalanine or tryptophan. The order of the fields is CDR3 length, V gene, clone size, D gene, J gene, CDR3 DNA, CDR3 protein. D genes are given only for firm matches. Clone size is stated in some rows and not others, as once, few, many or a class when expanded.

16	TRBV6-1	.	TRBD2	TRBJ2-7	TGTGCCAGCAGTATAAGGGTCCGGGAGGGCGGCTACGAGCAGTACTTC	CASSIRVREGGYEQYF
14	TRBV5-4	.	.	TRBJ2-5	TGTGCCAGCAGCTTGGTGGGGGGAGAAGAGACCCAGTACTTC	CASSLVGGEETQYF
14	TRBV20-1	few	.	TRBJ1-5	TGCAGTGCTAGCCGACCCCGGGACCGTCAGCCCCAGCATTTT	CSASRPRDRQPQHF
13	TRBV30	.	.	TRBJ1-1	TGTGCCTGGAGTATGAGACCGAACACTGAAGCTTTCTTT	CAWSMRPNTEAFF
14	TRBV19	.	TRBD1	TRBJ1-2	TGTGCCAGTACCACCCGGACAGGGGGCAGGGGCTACACCTTC	CASTTRTGGRGYTF
17	TRBV7-6	.	TRBD2	TRBJ2-3	TGTGCCAGCAGCTCTGCCGGGACTAGCGGGTTCACAGATACGCAGTATTTT	CASSSAGTSGFTDTQYF
16	TRBV7-9	once	.	TRBJ2-5	TGTGCCAGCAGCCGCCTCCTGGGCTCCAGCAAGGAGACCCAGTACTTC	CASSRLLGSSKETQYF
17	TRBV7-8	.	TRBD2	TRBJ2-5	TGTGCCAGCAGCTTCGGAGCTAGCGGGGGATTCCAAGAGACCCAGTACTTC	CASSFGASGGFQETQYF
10	TRBV20-1	.	.	TRBJ1-1	TGCAGTGTAAATCGGTTTGAAGCTTTCTTT	CSVNRFEAFF
16	TRBV19	.	TRBD2	TRBJ2-1	TGTGCCAGTAGTATAGGGCTAGCGGGAGGACTGAATGAGCAGTTCTTC	CASSIGLAGGLNEQFF
19	TRBV11-3	.	TRBD2	TRBJ2-2	TGTGCCAGCAGCGGAGGTGGGACTAGGCTATCGGAGAACACCGGGGAGCTGTTTTTT	CASSGGGTRLSENTGELFF
13	TRBV6-2/TRBV6-3	.	.	TRBJ2-5	TGTGCCAGCCGATGGGGGGACCAAGAGACCCAGTACTTC	CASRWGDQETQYF
11	TRBV2	.	.	TRBJ1-4	TGTGCCAGCAGTGAGGGTGAAAAACTGTTTTTT	CASSEGEKLFF
14	TRBV28	large	.	TRBJ1-2	TGTGCCAGCAGTTTATTGACAGGACTCTATGGCTACACCTTC	CASSLLTGLYGYTF
13	TRBV7-2	.	TRBD1	TRBJ1-2	TGTGCCAGCAGCGCGCAGGGGGTCGGTGGCTACACCTTC	CASSAQGVGGYTF
16	TRBV19	once	TRBD1	TRBJ1-5	TGTGCCAGTAGTACCCCGGGACAGATAAGCAATCAGCCCCAGCATTTT	CASSTPGQISNQPQHF
18	TRBV6-2/TRBV6-3	.	.	TRBJ1-1	TGTACCAGCAGTTACCAAAGAGGACGGGACACCCAGAACACTGAAGCTTTCTTT	CTSSYQRGRDTQNTEAFF
13	TRBV3-1	.	TRBD1	TRBJ1-2	TGTGCCAGCAGCCAGGGGGGACAGGATGGCTACACCTTC	CASSQGGQDGYTF
17	TRBV7-2	.	TRBD2	TRBJ2-3	TGTGCCAGCAGCTTAGTAGGTGGGGGGGAGGGAACAGATACGCAGTATTTT	CASSLVGGGEGTDTQYF
15	TRBV11-1	.	TRBD1	TRBJ1-6	TGTGCCAGCAGACCCCGGGACAGGGATAATTCACCCCTCCACTTT	CASRPRDRDNSPLHF
13	TRBV11-2	.	.	TRBJ1-6	TGTGCCAGCAGCTTCGGGTCGAATTCACCCCTCCACTTT	CASSFGSNSPLHF
15	TRBV7-3	.	.	TRBJ2-1	TGTGCCAGCAGCTTAGAGGTCGGCTCCTACAATGAGCAGTTCTTC	CASSLEVGSYNEQFF
20	TRBV28	.	TRBD2	TRBJ2-3	TGTGCCAGCAGTTTATTGGGTAGCGGGAGTGGTAAGGGTAACACAGATACGCAGTATTTT	CASSLLGSGSGKGNTDTQYF
13	TRBV6-1	.	.	TRBJ1-2	TGTGCCAGCACCAAGGGAAGCGACTATGGCTACACCTTC	CASTKGSDYGYTF
15	TRBV12-3/TRBV12-4	.	TRBD1	TRBJ1-2	TGTGCCAGCAGTTTAGGACAGGGCGCAAGGCGTGGCTACACCTTC	CASSLGQGARRGYTF
13	TRBV21-1	few	.	TRBJ1-6	TGTGCCAGCGTTGACGTCTGGAATTCACCCCTCCACTTT	CASVDVWNSPLHF
15	TRBV20-1	.	TRBD2	TRBJ2-1	TGCAGTGCACGAGAACCATACGGGGGGGACAATGAGCAGTTCTTC	CSAREPYGGDNEQFF
16	TRBV20-1	.	TRBD2	TRBJ2-3	TGCAGTGCTAGAGTCGCTAGCGGGGGGGCAGTAGATACGCAGTATTTT	CSARVASGGAVDTQYF
15	TRBV20-1	few	.	TRBJ2-5	TGCAGTGCCGCCAGCGGCAGGGGCGCCCCAGAGACCCAGTACTTC	CSAASGRGAPETQYF
17	TRBV20-1	.	.	TRBJ2-1	TGCAGTGCTAGAAACCCGCTAGCGCCGTTCCCCTACAATGAGCAGTTCTTC	CSARNPLAPFPYNEQFF
14	TRBV2	.	.	TRBJ1-2	TGTGCCAGTAGATTAACCGGGGGGACCTATGGCTACACCTTC	CASRLTGGTYGYTF
14	TRBV7-2	few	.	TRBJ1-2	TGTGCCAGCAGCTTACCCCAAGGGCTTAGTGGCTACACCTTC	CASSLPQGLSGYTF
15	TRBV7-6	.	.	TRBJ2-3	TGTGCCAGCAGCTTAGTAGGGGGGATCGGAGATACGCAGTATTTT	CASSLVGGIGDTQYF
14	TRBV7-9	once	TRBD1	TRBJ1-2	TGTGCCAGCGGATGGGTACCGGGACAGGGTAGCTACACCTTC	CASGWVPGQGSYTF
16	TRBV7-2	few	.	TRBJ1-5	TGTGCCAGCAGCTTAGGCCAGGGAGGAAGCAATCAGCCCCAGCATTTT	CASSLGQGGSNQPQHF
14	TRBV28	.	.	TRBJ1-2	TGTGCCAGCACCGACTCCGGTGGCAGCTATGGCTACACCTTC	CASTDSGGSYGYTF
11	TRBV21-1	.	.	TRBJ1-5	TGTGCCAGTGTAAGCAATCAGCCCCAGCATTTT	CASVSNQPQHF
15	TRBV11-2	.	.	TRBJ2-7	TGTGCCAGCAGCTTCGAAGCGAGGTCCTCCTACGAGCAGTACTTC	CASSFEARSSYEQYF
14	TRBV20-1	.	.	TRBJ2-3	TGCAGTGCTAGAGATAGGCAGGGTCGAGATACGCAGTATTTT	CSARDRQGRDTQYF
14	TRBV6-5	.	.	TRBJ2-7	TGTGCCAGCAGTTACTCGCGGGGTCAAGGCGAGCAGTACTTC	CASSYSRGQGEQYF
15	TRBV24-1	.	TRBD1	TRBJ2-3	TGTGCCACCAGTGATTTTAGGGGGCTTACAGATACGCAGTATTTT	CATSDFRGLTDTQYF
14	TRBV7-7	few	.	TRBJ1-5	TGTGCTAGCAGCCCCGGGGCCGTCTTGAGGCCCCAGCATTTT	CASSPGAVLRPQHF
15	TRBV11-2	.	.	TRBJ1-2	TGTGCCAGCAGCTTAGAAAGGCGCCTTATGTATGGCTACACCTTC	CASSLERRLMYGYTF
13	TRBV25-1	.	.	TRBJ2-3	TGTGCCAGCAGTGAGGGTGGACGGTATACGCAGTATTTT	CASSEGGRYTQYF
15	TRBV6-1	.	TRBD2	TRBJ2-7	TGTGCCAGCTCACCCAATAGCGGGGGGGTTTACGAGCAGTACTTC	CASSPNSGGVYEQYF
14	TRBV7-2	few	.	TRBJ1-1	TGTGCCAGCAGCTCCGCCGAGCCGCACCGGAGAGCTTTCTTT	CASSSAEPHRRAFF
16	TRBV2	.	.	TRBJ2-3	TGTGCCAGCAGTGAAGTCACGGGGGTAAGGACAGATACGCAGTATTTT	CASSEVTGVRTDTQYF
15	TRBV12-3/TRBV12-4	.	.	TRBJ2-6	TGTGCCAGCAGTTTAGCCAGCTCTGGGGCCAACGTCCTGACTTTC	CASSLASSGANVLTF
13	TRBV7-2	few	.	TRBJ2-2	TGTGCCAGCAGCTTCCGGTCAACCGGGGAGCTGTTTTTT	CASSFRSTGELFF
16	TRBV27	.	TRBD2	TRBJ2-5	TGTGCCAGCAGTTTATCGCCTAGCGGGGGGTTAGAGACCCAGTACTTC	CASSLSPSGGLETQYF
13	TRBV6-1	few	.	TRBJ1-6	TGTGCCAGCAGTGGGCGGGAGGGATCACCCCTCCACTTT	CASSGREGSPLHF
12	TRBV5-1	.	TRBD1	TRBJ1-3	TGCGCCAGCAGCTTAACAGGGGACACCATATATTTT	CASSLTGDTIYF
16	TRBV19	.	TRBD1	TRBJ1-5	TGTGCCAGTAGTGCCCCGACAGGGGTAGGCAATCAGCCCCAGCATTTT	CASSAPTGVGNQPQHF
13	TRBV7-9	.	.	TRBJ1-3	TGTGCCAGCAGTGACACGGGTCGGAACACCATATATTTT	CASSDTGRNTIYF
14	TRBV7-9	.	TRBD1	TRBJ1-2	TGTGCCAGCACCATAAGGGACAGCCAAGGAGGCTACACCTTC	CASTIRDSQGGYTF
14	TRBV27	few	.	TRBJ1-5	TGTGCCAGCAGTCCCGGCCGTAGCAATCAGCCCCAGCATTTT	CASSPGRSNQPQHF
10	TRBV20-1	.	.	TRBJ2-3	TGCAGTGCTAGGCGAGGTACGCAGTATTTT	CSARRGTQYF
13	TRBV2	once	.	TRBJ1-2	TGTGCCAGCAGTGGCGTGGGTACCGGGAGCTACACCTTC	CASSGVGTGSYTF